This T cell receptor beta chain emerged from a study of Graves' ophthalmopathy and Graves' hyperthyroidism. The table lists this clonotype with a count of one. The sequenced template was RNA, covering the TCR beta CDR3 region. Investigators did first-round RT-PCR with HTBI primers, then second-round multiplex PCR. One entry per CDR3 protein results from TCRdb running MiXCR on the multiplex PCR reads. This table holds 1 million to 1.3 million distinct CDR3 sequences, 35% to 40% found once. The V gene's germline CDR1 is SGDLS and CDR2 YYNGEE. The CDR3 length is 16 residues. The junction had 11 bases not matched to a gene; V was cut back by 7 bases and J by 7 bases.

The sample was peripheral blood or thyroid tissue (not recorded which). This chain uses TRBV9 with TRBJ1-6, with 10 bases matching TRBD1. The TCR originated in an adult man with Graves' hyperthyroidism. The CDR3: CASLAGTGVSNSPLHF. The CDR3, as DNA: TGTGCCAGCTTGGCCGGGACAGGGGTCTCAAATTCACCCCTCCACTTT.